A selection of T cell receptor beta chains follows, all from one sample in a study of blood T cell repertoires in COVID-19. Method: immunoSEQ multiplex PCR; TCRdb's copy keeps in-frame clones and lacks some. The data contain about 240,000 clones, about 86% of them singletons. The sequenced material came from peripheral blood. The receptors were sampled from a woman aged 80 or older with acute or convalescent COVID-19. Both conserved end residues are part of each CDR3. The D gene is left open where the match is weak. Clone size is given for some rows only: seen once, a few or many times, or a class if the clone is expanded.

d_call j_call v_call cdr3_length clone_size cdr3_aa cdr3_nt
TRBD1 TRBJ1-6 TRBV27 15 NA CASRSPDRGLSPLHF TGTGCCAGCAGATCTCCAGACAGGGGGCTATCACCCCTCCACTTT
TRBD1 TRBJ2-3 TRBV3-1/TRBV3-2 16 NA CASSQVPGGGTDTQYF TGTGCCAGCAGCCAAGTCCCAGGGGGAGGCACAGATACGCAGTATTTT
TRBD1 TRBJ2-1 TRBV2 17 once CASRRDAGTGGYNEQFF TGTGCCAGCAGGAGAGACGCCGGGACAGGGGGATACAATGAGCAGTTCTTC
TRBD2 TRBJ2-5 TRBV4-1 17 NA CASSQEETSLPQETQYF TGCGCCAGCAGCCAAGAGGAGACTAGCCTCCCACAAGAGACCCAGTACTTC
NA TRBJ2-5 TRBV6-5 13 NA CASTRWRQETQYF TGTGCCAGCACCCGGTGGAGACAAGAGACCCAGTACTTC
TRBD1 TRBJ1-6 TRBV10-3 19 NA CAISETLEGRGSINSPLHF TGTGCCATCAGTGAGACACTCGAGGGCAGGGGGTCGATCAATTCACCCCTCCACTTT
TRBD1 TRBJ2-5 TRBV13 14 many CASSVGTGEETQYF TGTGCCAGCAGCGTCGGGACAGGGGAGGAGACCCAGTACTTC
TRBD1 TRBJ1-6 TRBV6-5 14 once CASSSGQNNSPLHF TGTGCCAGCAGTTCGGGACAGAATAATTCACCCCTCCACTTT
NA TRBJ1-3 TRBV6-6 16 NA CASSLGTLSSGNTIYF TGTGCCAGCAGCCTCGGGACATTGAGCTCTGGAAACACCATATATTTT
NA TRBJ1-3 TRBV2 15 once CASRTAPNSGNTIYF TGTGCCAGCAGGACAGCACCCAACTCTGGAAACACCATATATTTT
NA TRBJ1-5 TRBV28 14 NA CASSLGSSNQPQHF TGTGCCAGCAGTTTAGGCTCCAGCAATCAGCCCCAGCATTTT
NA TRBJ1-1 TRBV2 14 NA CASRRAGANTEAFF TGTGCCAGCAGGAGGGCAGGGGCGAACACTGAAGCTTTCTTT
TRBD2 TRBJ2-1 TRBV2 16 NA CASSETSGGLYNEQFF TGTGCCAGCAGTGAGACTAGCGGGGGGCTTTACAATGAGCAGTTCTTC
TRBD1 TRBJ2-5 TRBV5-1 15 few CASSRDRGRLETQYF TGCGCCAGCAGCCGGGACAGGGGGCGATTGGAGACCCAGTACTTC
TRBD1 TRBJ1-5 TRBV19 17 NA CASWGGTGTNWGQPQHF TGTGCCAGTTGGGGCGGGACAGGGACAAATTGGGGTCAGCCCCAGCATTTT
NA TRBJ1-1 TRBV12-3/TRBV12-4 13 few CASSLVYGTEAFF TGTGCCAGCAGTTTAGTTTACGGGACTGAAGCTTTCTTT
NA TRBJ2-1 TRBV10-3 14 NA CAIRSGRDGNEQFF TGTGCCATCAGGAGTGGCAGGGATGGGAATGAGCAGTTCTTC
TRBD2 TRBJ2-3 TRBV4-1 17 NA CASSQGASGGAGYTQYF TGCGCCAGCAGCCAAGGGGCGAGCGGGGGGGCCGGATATACGCAGTATTTT
TRBD1 TRBJ1-5 TRBV7-2 16 NA CASSPRDRGDNQPQHF TGTGCCAGCAGCCCTCGGGACAGGGGGGACAATCAGCCCCAGCATTTT
NA TRBJ2-3 TRBV5-1 16 NA CASSLGRSPLTDTQYF TGCGCCAGCAGCTTGGGGCGGAGTCCTCTCACAGATACGCAGTATTTT
NA TRBJ2-5 TRBV6-1 15 NA CASSETQGRVETQYF TGTGCCAGCAGTGAAACCCAGGGGCGGGTAGAGACCCAGTACTTC
TRBD1 TRBJ1-5 TRBV6-1 15 few CASSDGQGGYRPQHF TGTGCCAGCAGTGATGGACAGGGCGGGTATCGGCCCCAGCATTTT
TRBD1 TRBJ1-5 TRBV9 16 NA CASSVEDRGENQPQHF TGTGCCAGCAGCGTGGAAGACAGGGGGGAAAATCAGCCCCAGCATTTT
TRBD1 TRBJ1-2 TRBV2 16 few CASSELTGGDGNGYTF TGTGCCAGCAGTGAATTGACAGGGGGCGACGGGAATGGCTACACCTTC
NA TRBJ1-6 TRBV3-1/TRBV3-2 15 NA CASSQADRNNSPLHF TGTGCCAGCAGCCAAGCTGACAGGAATAATTCACCCCTCCACTTT
NA TRBJ2-2 TRBV6-5 15 NA CASIWTHTNTGELFF TGTGCCAGCATTTGGACACATACGAACACCGGGGAGCTGTTTTTT